The rows below give T cell receptor beta chains drawn from one sample of a study of blood T cell repertoires in COVID-19. Assay used: immunoSEQ multiplex PCR; TCRdb lists only in-frame clones, some missing. The data show approximately 300,000 clones, 75% to 90% seen once. Sample: PBMCs or T cells enriched from blood (not recorded which). Receptors were obtained from a man in his sixties who had recovered from COVID-19. Each CDR3 is given with its conserved first and last residue. D genes are given only for firm matches. Rows may omit the clone size; those that give it use once, few, many or a size class.

v_gene,d_gene,abundance,j_gene,CDR3aa,CDR3nt
TRBV29-1,TRBD1,-,TRBJ2-6,CSVVDRAGANVLTF,TGCAGCGTCGTGGACAGGGCTGGGGCCAACGTCCTGACTTTC
TRBV28,-,-,TRBJ2-7,CASSLDIVEQYF,TGTGCCAGCAGTTTAGACATTGTCGAGCAGTACTTC
TRBV4-1,-,-,TRBJ2-1,CASSQGRADYNEQFF,TGCGCCAGCAGCCAAGGGAGGGCTGACTACAATGAGCAGTTCTTC
TRBV19,TRBD2,-,TRBJ2-7,CASSKVAGVAYEQYF,TGTGCCAGTAGTAAGGTAGCGGGAGTAGCCTACGAGCAGTACTTC
TRBV5-1,TRBD2,-,TRBJ2-1,CASSSGTIYNEQFF,TGCGCCAGCAGCAGCGGGACTATCTACAATGAGCAGTTCTTC
TRBV3-1/TRBV3-2,-,-,TRBJ1-2,CASSQDSWVRGYTF,TGTGCCAGCAGCCAAGATAGCTGGGTACGTGGCTACACCTTC
TRBV25-1,TRBD2,-,TRBJ2-4,CASSEHSGSKNIQYF,TGTGCCAGCAGTGAACACAGCGGGAGCAAAAACATTCAGTACTTC
TRBV5-8,TRBD1,-,TRBJ2-7,CASSFQPGQGYEQYF,TGTGCCAGCAGCTTCCAACCGGGACAGGGGTACGAGCAGTACTTC
TRBV9,TRBD2,-,TRBJ2-5,CASSVGGGAPFQETQYF,TGTGCCAGCAGCGTAGGGGGGGGAGCGCCCTTCCAAGAGACCCAGTACTTC
TRBV4-3,-,-,TRBJ1-5,CASSQDLLGEPQHF,TGCGCCAGCAGCCAAGATCTCCTAGGCGAGCCCCAGCATTTT
TRBV4-1,TRBD2,once,TRBJ2-7,CASSQEAAGLSYEQYF,TGCGCCAGCAGCCAAGAGGCAGCGGGACTCTCCTACGAGCAGTACTTC
TRBV18,TRBD2,-,TRBJ2-7,CASSPLGLAGGPYEQYF,TGTGCCAGCTCACCTCTAGGACTAGCGGGAGGGCCCTACGAGCAGTACTTC
TRBV5-1,TRBD1,once,TRBJ2-3,CASSGSGGYSTDTQYF,TGCGCCAGCAGCGGCTCAGGGGGCTACAGCACAGATACGCAGTATTTT
TRBV5-1,-,once,TRBJ1-3,CASSLEQGTIGNTIYF,TGCGCCAGCAGCTTGGAACAGGGAACCATAGGAAACACCATATATTTT
TRBV7-2,-,-,TRBJ2-7,CASSPTTGLSYEQYF,TGTGCCAGCAGCCCTACCACAGGGCTCTCCTACGAGCAGTACTTC
TRBV5-1,TRBD1,-,TRBJ2-5,CASSLDTGGAGGTQYF,TGCGCCAGCAGCTTGGATACAGGGGGCGCGGGCGGGACCCAGTACTTC
TRBV28,TRBD1,-,TRBJ1-1,CASSLGGTGGDTEAFF,TGTGCCAGCAGTTTAGGGGGTACAGGGGGAGACACTGAAGCTTTCTTT
TRBV6-2/TRBV6-3,TRBD2,-,TRBJ2-1,CASSYPFRRERSYNEQFF,TGTGCCAGCAGTTATCCCTTCCGGCGGGAGAGATCCTACAATGAGCAGTTCTTC
TRBV7-9,-,-,TRBJ1-3,CASSLRVDFGNTIYF,TGTGCCAGCAGCCTGAGGGTAGACTTTGGAAACACCATATATTTT
TRBV18,-,-,TRBJ1-6,CASAREEAHSPLHF,TGTGCCAGCGCCCGGGAGGAGGCCCATTCACCCCTCCACTTT
TRBV5-1,-,-,TRBJ1-5,CASSLVANSNQPQHF,TGCGCCAGCAGCTTGGTCGCTAATAGCAATCAGCCCCAGCATTTT
TRBV5-1,-,-,TRBJ2-2,CASSLGQGGTGELFF,TGCGCCAGCAGCTTGGGACAGGGAGGTACCGGGGAGCTGTTTTTT
TRBV15,-,-,TRBJ2-3,CATNNRGGYGEDTQYF,TGTGCCACCAACAACAGGGGGGGTTATGGGGAAGATACGCAGTATTTT
TRBV1,-,-,TRBJ2-1,CTSSQRRGPTSYNEQFF,TGCACCAGCAGCCAAAGAAGGGGCCCCACCTCCTACAATGAGCAGTTCTTC
TRBV5-1,TRBD2,-,TRBJ2-1,CASSLITSGRGPKYNEQFF,TGCGCCAGCAGCTTGATCACTAGCGGGAGGGGGCCCAAATACAATGAGCAGTTCTTC
TRBV24-1,-,-,TRBJ1-2,CATSDLQGRYGYTF,TGTGCCACCAGTGATCTACAGGGTCGCTATGGCTACACCTTC
TRBV24-1,TRBD2,-,TRBJ2-7,CATSDPGTSSRYEQYF,TGTGCCACCAGTGATCCCGGGACTAGTTCCCGCTACGAGCAGTACTTC
TRBV28,-,-,TRBJ2-1,CASLSLRQMYNEQFF,TGTGCCAGCCTCAGCCTCCGACAGATGTACAATGAGCAGTTCTTC
TRBV5-1,TRBD2,-,TRBJ2-3,CASSLGISGYTDTQYF,TGCGCCAGCAGCTTGGGAATTAGCGGGTACACAGATACGCAGTATTTT
TRBV5-1,-,-,TRBJ1-1,CASSPGLGGTEAFF,TGCGCCAGCAGCCCGGGACTTGGGGGCACTGAAGCTTTCTTT
TRBV5-1,-,-,TRBJ1-2,CASSETVNYGYTF,TGCGCCAGCAGCGAAACAGTCAACTATGGCTACACCTTC
TRBV7-3,TRBD1,-,TRBJ1-1,CASSSSSGTVKNTEAFF,TGTGCCAGCAGTTCCTCTTCCGGGACAGTAAAGAACACTGAAGCTTTCTTT
TRBV7-9,-,-,TRBJ2-3,CASNNHQGTDTQYF,TGTGCCAGCAACAACCACCAGGGCACAGATACGCAGTATTTT
TRBV18,-,-,TRBJ1-2,CASSPLAEQGRNYGYTF,TGTGCCAGCTCACCACTAGCAGAACAGGGCAGGAACTATGGCTACACCTTC
TRBV3-1/TRBV3-2,-,-,TRBJ1-5,CASAENSNQPQHF,TGTGCCAGCGCCGAGAATAGCAATCAGCCCCAGCATTTT
TRBV5-6,TRBD2,few,TRBJ2-4,CASSPGTSGSDIQYF,TGTGCCAGCAGTCCGGGGACTAGCGGGAGTGACATTCAGTACTTC
TRBV12-5,-,-,TRBJ2-1,CASGMLEEQFF,TGTGCTAGTGGTATGTTGGAGGAGCAGTTCTTC
TRBV10-3,TRBD2,-,TRBJ2-3,CAIQLAGGPIDTQYF,TGTGCCATCCAACTAGCGGGAGGGCCCATAGATACGCAGTATTTT
TRBV13,-,-,TRBJ2-7,CASSLFQGGYEQYF,TGTGCCAGCAGCTTATTCCAGGGCGGCTACGAGCAGTACTTC
TRBV20-1,-,-,TRBJ2-2,CSASSGETGELFF,TGCAGTGCTAGTAGCGGAGAAACCGGGGAGCTGTTTTTT
TRBV6-5,-,-,TRBJ2-7,CASTRDFLYEQYF,TGTGCCAGCACCCGAGACTTCCTCTACGAGCAGTACTTC
TRBV7-3,-,-,TRBJ2-5,CASSLVASRQETQYF,TGTGCCAGCAGCTTAGTGGCTAGCAGACAAGAGACCCAGTACTTC
TRBV27,TRBD1,few,TRBJ2-5,CASRTPGQPRSQYF,TGTGCCAGCAGGACCCCGGGACAGCCTCGGTCCCAGTACTTC
TRBV7-9,TRBD1,-,TRBJ2-2,CASVRDRGRTGELFF,TGTGCCAGCGTGAGGGACAGGGGGCGAACCGGGGAGCTGTTTTTT
TRBV28,-,few,TRBJ1-4,CASSLQGSSNEKLFF,TGTGCCAGCAGCCTACAGGGATCTTCTAATGAAAAACTGTTTTTT
TRBV18,-,-,TRBJ2-2,CASSLRTVGELFF,TGTGCCAGCTCACTGCGGACAGTCGGGGAGCTGTTTTTT
TRBV11-2,TRBD1,-,TRBJ1-3,CASGRQGRAGNTIYF,TGTGCCAGCGGAAGACAGGGCAGGGCTGGAAACACCATATATTTT
TRBV9,TRBD2,-,TRBJ2-7,CASSVAGGGPNEQYF,TGTGCCAGCAGCGTAGCGGGGGGAGGGCCCAACGAGCAGTACTTC
TRBV5-5,-,-,TRBJ2-5,CASSFGAFQETQYF,TGTGCCAGCAGCTTCGGAGCGTTTCAAGAGACCCAGTACTTC
TRBV6-5,TRBD2,-,TRBJ2-3,CASSTTSGYTDTQYF,TGTGCCAGCAGCACGACTAGCGGTTACACAGATACGCAGTATTTT
TRBV11-2,-,-,TRBJ2-7,CASSLDFGVKTYEQYF,TGTGCCAGCAGCTTAGATTTCGGAGTAAAAACCTACGAGCAGTACTTC